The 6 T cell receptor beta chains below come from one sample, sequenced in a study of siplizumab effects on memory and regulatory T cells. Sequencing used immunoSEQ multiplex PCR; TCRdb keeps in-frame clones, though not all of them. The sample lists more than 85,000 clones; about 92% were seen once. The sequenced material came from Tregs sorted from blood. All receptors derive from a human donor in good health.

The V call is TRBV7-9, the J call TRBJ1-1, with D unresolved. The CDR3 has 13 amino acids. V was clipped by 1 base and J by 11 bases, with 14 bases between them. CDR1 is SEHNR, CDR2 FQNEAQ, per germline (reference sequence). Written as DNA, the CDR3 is TGTGCCAGCAGCTTAGGAACTCTGGTGGCCGCTTTCTTT. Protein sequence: CASSLGTLVAAFF. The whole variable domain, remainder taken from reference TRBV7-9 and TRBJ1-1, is DTGVSQNPRHKITKRGQNVTFRCDPISEHNRLYWYRQTLGQGPEFLTYFQNEAQLEKSRLLSDRFSAERPKGSFSTLEIQRTEQGDSAMYLCASSLGTLVAAFFGQGTRLTVV.

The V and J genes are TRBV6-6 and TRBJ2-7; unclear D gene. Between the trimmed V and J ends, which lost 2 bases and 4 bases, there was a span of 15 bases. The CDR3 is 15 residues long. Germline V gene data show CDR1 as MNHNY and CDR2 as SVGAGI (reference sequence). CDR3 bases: TGTGCCAGCAGTTACCCGCAGGCCACACAGTACGAGCAGTACTTC. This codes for CASSYPQATQYEQYF.

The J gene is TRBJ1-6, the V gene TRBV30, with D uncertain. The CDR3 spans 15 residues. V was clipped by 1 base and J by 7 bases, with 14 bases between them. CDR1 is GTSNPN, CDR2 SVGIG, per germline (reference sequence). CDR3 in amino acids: CAWSEPGTGNSPLHF. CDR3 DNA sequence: TGTGCCTGGAGTGAGCCGGGAACGGGGAATTCACCCCTCCACTTT.

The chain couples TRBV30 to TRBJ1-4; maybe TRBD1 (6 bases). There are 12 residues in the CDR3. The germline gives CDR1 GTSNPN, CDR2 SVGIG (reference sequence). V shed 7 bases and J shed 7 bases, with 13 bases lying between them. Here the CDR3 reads CAYKGGVEKLFF. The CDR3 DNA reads TGTGCCTACAAGGGGGGGGTTGAAAAACTGTTTTTT.

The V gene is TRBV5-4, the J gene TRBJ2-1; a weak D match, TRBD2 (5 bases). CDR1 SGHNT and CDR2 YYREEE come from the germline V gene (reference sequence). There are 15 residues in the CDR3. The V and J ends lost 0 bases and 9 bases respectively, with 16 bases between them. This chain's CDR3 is CASSLVLASRAEQFF. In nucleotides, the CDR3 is TGTGCCAGCAGCTTGGTATTAGCGAGTAGGGCTGAGCAGTTCTTC. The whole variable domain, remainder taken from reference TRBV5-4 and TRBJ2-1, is ETGVTQSPTHLIKTRGQQVTLRCSSQSGHNTVSWYQQALGQGPQFIFQYYREEENGRGNFPPRFSGLQFPNYSSELNVNALELDDSALYLCASSLVLASRAEQFFGPGTRLTVL.

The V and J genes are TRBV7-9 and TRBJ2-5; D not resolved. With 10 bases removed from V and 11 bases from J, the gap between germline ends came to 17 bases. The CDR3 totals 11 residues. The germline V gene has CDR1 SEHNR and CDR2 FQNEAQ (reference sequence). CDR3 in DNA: TGTGCCACACAGTCTTATGAGGAGCAGTACTTC. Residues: CATQSYEEQYF.